This T cell receptor beta chain was recovered during a study of shared clonotypes between healthy human individuals. TCRdb keeps only in-frame clones here, not all; method: immunoSEQ multiplex PCR. The data show approximately 980,000 clones, approximately 80% seen once. Among the donors, all were Caucasian adults who lived in Nashville, Tennessee. This clonotype was sampled from a man between 18 and 29 years old in good health. Sequencing was performed on memory CD4+ T cells sorted from blood. Subset reported: CD45RA-negative fraction.

CDR3 amino acids: CASSLGVQAGELFF. DNA of the CDR3: TGCGCCAGCAGCTTGGGCGTGCAGGCGGGGGAGCTGTTTTTT. The rearrangement uses TRBV5-1 and TRBJ2-2; D is ambiguous. This CDR3 region has 14 residues. Germline V gives CDR1 SGHRS, CDR2 YFSETQ. Trimming shortened V by 0 bases and J by 8 bases, and 11 bases separated the two germline ends.